The sequence of this T cell receptor beta chain was determined in a study of regulatory T cells in long-lasting Graves disease. General study points: Researchers reported studying only peripheral blood, not thyroid tissue.

Time point described: persistent/refractory GD, antithyroid drugs over 5 years with positive TRAb. With RNA extracted from PBMCs as input, the TCR library was made. V was clipped by 6 bases and J by 4 bases, with 18 bases between them. CDR1 MDHEN and CDR2 SYDVKM come from the germline V gene. This CDR3 comprises 15 residues. This clonotype was picked up many times. Its antigen remains unknown. With iRepertoire HTBI primers and Arm-PCR of CDR3 regions, TCR beta libraries were built. MiXCR, run by TCRdb on the multiplex PCR reads, gives a single entry per CDR3 protein. The sample records 350,000 to 500,000 distinct CDR3 sequences, 21% being singletons.

The chain carries TRBV28 and TRBJ1-2, with a tentative D call TRBD1 (5 bases). The material sequenced was peripheral blood mononuclear cells (PBMCs), taken when the disease was refractory, from a patient treated with antithyroid drugs. The origin of this receptor is a female donor with Graves disease. Here the CDR3 reads CASSPRDRHSYGYTF. CDR3 sequence (DNA): TGTGCCAGCAGCCCAAGGGACCGACACTCCTATGGCTACACCTTC.